The rows below give T cell receptor beta chains drawn from one sample of a study of T cell clones after liver transplantation. Clones were read by immunoSEQ multiplex PCR, and TCRdb kept only the in-frame ones, dropping some. Of tens of thousands of clones listed, about two thirds are singletons. Material: CD4+ T cells from blood, obtained before liver transplant. These receptors came from a human donor who received a liver transplant. Each CDR3 is given with its conserved first and last residue. D genes are given only for firm matches. For some rows the clone size is stated as once, few or many, or as a class when expanded; others skip it.

.,TRBJ1-1,TRBV6-6,.,TGTGCCAGCAGTACCGGACAGAGGGACACTGAAGCTTTCTTT,CASSTGQRDTEAFF
.,TRBJ1-2,TRBV5-1,.,TGCGCCAGCACCAGGGAGGGATCACACTATGGCTACACCTTC,CASTREGSHYGYTF
once,TRBJ2-2,TRBV9,TRBD1,TGTGCCAGCAGTACAGGGGGGAGCACCGGGGAGCTGTTTTTT,CASSTGGSTGELFF
.,TRBJ2-7,TRBV6-1,TRBD2,TGTGCCACCACTCGGGGGGAGGGCTACGAGCAGTACTTC,CATTRGEGYEQYF
few,TRBJ2-3,TRBV2,TRBD2,TGTGCCAGCAGATCCGGACTAGCGGGGGAGGCCACAGATACGCAGTATTTT,CASRSGLAGEATDTQYF
.,TRBJ2-5,TRBV6-1,.,TGTGCCAGCAGTGAAGAGGGGAGGTCTCGGGAGACCCAGTACTTC,CASSEEGRSRETQYF
.,TRBJ2-1,TRBV11-1,.,TGTGCCAGCAGCTTAATTAGAGGGAATGAGCAGTTCTTC,CASSLIRGNEQFF
.,TRBJ2-5,TRBV7-3,.,TGTGCCAGCAGCTTAACGGGCCCACCGGGGGAGACCCAGTACTTC,CASSLTGPPGETQYF
few,TRBJ1-1,TRBV7-3,.,TGTGCCAGCAGCTTGGGGCCGTCGAACACTGAAGCTTTCTTT,CASSLGPSNTEAFF
.,TRBJ2-3,TRBV7-2,TRBD2,TGTGCCAGCAGCCCCAAACTAGCGGGGGGGCACGATACGCAGTATTTT,CASSPKLAGGHDTQYF
once,TRBJ2-7,TRBV7-8,.,TGTGCCAGCAGGTCACTGGGACTTAGAGGCGAGCAGTACTTC,CASRSLGLRGEQYF
.,TRBJ2-5,TRBV18,TRBD1,TGTGCCAGCTCAACAGGGGTCGAGACCCAGTACTTC,CASSTGVETQYF
.,TRBJ1-5,TRBV7-6,TRBD1,TGTGCCAGCAGCTTGGAGGGGGCGGTCAATCAGCCCCAGCATTTT,CASSLEGAVNQPQHF
.,TRBJ2-3,TRBV9,TRBD2,TGTGCCAGCAGCGTAGGGGCAAAGTCTGGGACTAGAATTAAAGTAGATACGCAGTATTTT,CASSVGAKSGTRIKVDTQYF
.,TRBJ1-1,TRBV7-3,TRBD1,TGTGCCAGCAGCCTGGACAGGAATACTGAAGCTTTCTTT,CASSLDRNTEAFF
.,TRBJ1-1,TRBV5-1,.,TGCGCCAGCAGCTTTCAGGGGCGGGTAGACACTGAAGCTTTCTTT,CASSFQGRVDTEAFF
.,TRBJ1-6,TRBV11-2,.,TGTGCCAGCAGCATCCGATTGGGGGGTTCACCCCTCCACTTT,CASSIRLGGSPLHF
.,TRBJ2-7,TRBV2,TRBD1,TGTGCCAGCAGTGGGGCACAGGGGAGCTCCTACGAGCAGTACTTC,CASSGAQGSSYEQYF
.,TRBJ1-1,TRBV29-1,TRBD1,TGCAGCGTGCGGTGGACAGGGGGGAACACTGAAGCTTTCTTT,CSVRWTGGNTEAFF
.,TRBJ1-2,TRBV2,TRBD1,TGTGCCAGCGGAGGACAGGGGGATGGCTACACCTTC,CASGGQGDGYTF
.,TRBJ1-6,TRBV4-2,.,TGTGCCAGCAGCCAAGAAGCGCGGAGGGGCAATTCACCCCTCCACTTT,CASSQEARRGNSPLHF
.,TRBJ2-5,TRBV11-2,TRBD2,TGTGCCAGCAGCTCAAGAACGGGGGGGGAGACCCAGTACTTC,CASSSRTGGETQYF
.,TRBJ1-1,TRBV5-4,.,TGTGCCAGCAGCTTCCCCGGGGGATACACTGAAGCTTTCTTT,CASSFPGGYTEAFF
.,TRBJ1-5,TRBV7-9,.,TGTGCCAGCAGCCGAACGGAGGGCGGGGATCAGCCCCAGCATTTT,CASSRTEGGDQPQHF
.,TRBJ1-6,TRBV6-5,TRBD1,TGTGCCAGCACCAAGACAGGGGGGGACTCACCCCTCCACTTT,CASTKTGGDSPLHF
many,TRBJ1-6,TRBV4-1,.,TGCGCCAGCAGCGGGGCAGGGATTAGTAGCTCCTATAATTCACCCCTCCACTTT,CASSGAGISSSYNSPLHF
.,TRBJ1-4,TRBV5-1,TRBD1,TGCGCCAGCAGCGGACCGGGACAGACGAATGAAAAACTGTTTTTT,CASSGPGQTNEKLFF
.,TRBJ2-2,TRBV27,TRBD2,TGTGCCAGCAAACCTAGCGGGGCGGGAAACACCGGGGAGCTGTTTTTT,CASKPSGAGNTGELFF
few,TRBJ1-2,TRBV27,.,TGTGCCAGCAGTCCTGAAGGACAGCCATTCTATGGCTACACCTTC,CASSPEGQPFYGYTF
.,TRBJ1-1,TRBV30,TRBD1,TGTGCCTGGAGTGTAGCTGGGACAGCAGGCATGAACACTGAAGCTTTCTTT,CAWSVAGTAGMNTEAFF
.,TRBJ2-7,TRBV5-1,.,TGCGCCAGCAGCCTTTCGTCCCAGGGGCCATCCTACGAGCAGTACTTC,CASSLSSQGPSYEQYF